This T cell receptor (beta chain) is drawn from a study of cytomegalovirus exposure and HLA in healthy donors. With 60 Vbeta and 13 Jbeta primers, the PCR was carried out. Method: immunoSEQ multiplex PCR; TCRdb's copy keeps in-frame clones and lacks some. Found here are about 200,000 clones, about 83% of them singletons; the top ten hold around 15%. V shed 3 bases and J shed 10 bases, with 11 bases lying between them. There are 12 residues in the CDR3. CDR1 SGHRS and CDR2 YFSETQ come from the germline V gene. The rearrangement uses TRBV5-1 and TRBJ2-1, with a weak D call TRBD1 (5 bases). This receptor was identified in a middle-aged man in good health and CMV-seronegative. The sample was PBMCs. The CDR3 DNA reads TGCGCCAGCAGCTCGACAGTCCCCGAGCAGTTCTTC. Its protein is CASSSTVPEQFF.